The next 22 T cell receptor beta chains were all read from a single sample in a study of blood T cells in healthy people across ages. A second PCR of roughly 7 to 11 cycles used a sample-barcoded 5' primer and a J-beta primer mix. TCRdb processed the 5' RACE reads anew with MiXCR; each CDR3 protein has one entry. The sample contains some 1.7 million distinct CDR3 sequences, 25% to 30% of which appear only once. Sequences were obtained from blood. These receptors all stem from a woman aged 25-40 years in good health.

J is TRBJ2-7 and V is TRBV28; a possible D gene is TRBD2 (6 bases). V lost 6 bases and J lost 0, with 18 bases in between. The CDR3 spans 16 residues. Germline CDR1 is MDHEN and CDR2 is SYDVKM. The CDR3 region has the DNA TGTGCCAGCAGCCGAGGGGAGGACCTTAGCTCCTACGAGCAGTACTTC. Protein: CASSRGEDLSSYEQYF.

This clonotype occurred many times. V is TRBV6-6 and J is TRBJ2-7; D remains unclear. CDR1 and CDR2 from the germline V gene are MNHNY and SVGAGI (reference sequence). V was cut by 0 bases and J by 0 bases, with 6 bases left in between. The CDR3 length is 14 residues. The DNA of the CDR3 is TGTGCCAGCAGTTACTCGGGCACCTCCTACGAGCAGTACTTC. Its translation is CASSYSGTSYEQYF.

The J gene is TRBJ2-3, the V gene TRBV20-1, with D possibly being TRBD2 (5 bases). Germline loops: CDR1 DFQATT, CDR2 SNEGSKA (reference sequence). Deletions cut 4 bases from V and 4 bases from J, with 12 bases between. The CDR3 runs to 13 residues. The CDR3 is CSATGSGADTQYF. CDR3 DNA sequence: TGCAGTGCTACGGGATCTGGCGCAGATACGCAGTATTTT.

CDR3 in amino acids: CASSLLGDILNSPLHF. The CDR3 nucleotides are TGTGCCAGCAGCCTCCTCGGGGACATACTTAATTCACCCCTCCACTTT. V is TRBV28 and J is TRBJ1-6; TRBD1 might be the D (6 bases). This CDR3 is 16 amino acids long. Germline V gives CDR1 MDHEN, CDR2 SYDVKM. The V end lost 6 bases, the J end lost 6 bases, and 18 bases lay between the germline ends.

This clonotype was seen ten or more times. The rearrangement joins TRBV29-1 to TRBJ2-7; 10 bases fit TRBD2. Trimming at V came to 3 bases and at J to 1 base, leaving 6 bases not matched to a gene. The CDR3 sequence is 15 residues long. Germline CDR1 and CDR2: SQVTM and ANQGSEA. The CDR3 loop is CSVEAVSGGSYEQYF. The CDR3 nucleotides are TGCAGCGTTGAGGCAGTTAGCGGGGGGTCCTACGAGCAGTACTTC.

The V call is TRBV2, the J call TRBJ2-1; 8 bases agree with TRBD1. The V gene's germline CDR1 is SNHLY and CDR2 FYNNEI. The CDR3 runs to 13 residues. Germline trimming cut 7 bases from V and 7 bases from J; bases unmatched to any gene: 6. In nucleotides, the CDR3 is TGTGCCAGCACACGGGACAGGTATAATGAGCAGTTCTTC. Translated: CASTRDRYNEQFF.

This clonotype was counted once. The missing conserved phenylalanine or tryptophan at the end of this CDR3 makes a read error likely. The CDR3 is CAISFSLGTEAFC. CDR3 in DNA: TGCGCCATCTCGTTTTCGTTGGGGACTGAAGCTTTCTGT. This chain uses TRBV10-2 with TRBJ1-1; the D is unclear. CDR1 and CDR2 from the germline V gene are WSHSY and SAAADI. Trimming pared 10 bases from V and 5 bases from J, leaving 17 bases between. This CDR3 is 13 amino acids long.

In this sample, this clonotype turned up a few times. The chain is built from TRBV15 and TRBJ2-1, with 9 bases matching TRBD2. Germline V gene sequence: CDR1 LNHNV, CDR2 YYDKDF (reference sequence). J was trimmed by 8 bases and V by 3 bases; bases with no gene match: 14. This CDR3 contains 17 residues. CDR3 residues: CATSRSSGTSTPHEQFF. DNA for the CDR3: TGTGCCACCAGCAGGAGTTCCGGGACTAGCACTCCCCATGAGCAGTTCTTC.

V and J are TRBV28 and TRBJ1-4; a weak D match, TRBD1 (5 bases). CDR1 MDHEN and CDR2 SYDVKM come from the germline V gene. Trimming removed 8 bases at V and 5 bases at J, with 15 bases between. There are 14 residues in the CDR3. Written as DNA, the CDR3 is TGTGCCAGCGATACCGGGGGGGTAAATGAAAAACTGTTTTTT. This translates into CASDTGGVNEKLFF.

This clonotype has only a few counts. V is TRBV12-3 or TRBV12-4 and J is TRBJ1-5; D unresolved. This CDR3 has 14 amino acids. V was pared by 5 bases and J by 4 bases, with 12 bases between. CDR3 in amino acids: CASSIGLGNQPQHF. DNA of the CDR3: TGTGCCAGCAGTATCGGACTGGGAAATCAGCCCCAGCATTTT.

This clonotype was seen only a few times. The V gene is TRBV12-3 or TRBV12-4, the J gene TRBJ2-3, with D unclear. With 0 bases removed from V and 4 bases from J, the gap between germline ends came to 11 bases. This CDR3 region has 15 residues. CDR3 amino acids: CASSLAGMGSDTQYF. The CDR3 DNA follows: TGTGCCAGCAGTTTAGCGGGGATGGGGTCAGATACGCAGTATTTT.

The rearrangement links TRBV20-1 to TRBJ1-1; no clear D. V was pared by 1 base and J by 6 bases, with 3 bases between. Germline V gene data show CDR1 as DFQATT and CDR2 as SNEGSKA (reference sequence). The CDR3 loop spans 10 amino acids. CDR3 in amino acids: CSARGAEAFF. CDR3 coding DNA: TGCAGTGCTAGAGGGGCTGAAGCTTTCTTT.

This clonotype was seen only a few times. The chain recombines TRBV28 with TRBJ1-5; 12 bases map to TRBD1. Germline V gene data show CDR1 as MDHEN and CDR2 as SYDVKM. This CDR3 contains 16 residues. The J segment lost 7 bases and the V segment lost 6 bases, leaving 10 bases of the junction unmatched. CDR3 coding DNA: TGTGCCAGCAGGGGACAGGGGGCCCCGGAAGGGCAGCCCCAGCATTTT. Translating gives CASRGQGAPEGQPQHF.

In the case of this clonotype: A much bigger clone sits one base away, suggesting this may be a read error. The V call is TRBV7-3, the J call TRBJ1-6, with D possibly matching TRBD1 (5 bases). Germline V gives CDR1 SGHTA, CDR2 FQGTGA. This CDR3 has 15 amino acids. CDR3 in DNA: TGTGCCAACAGCTTAACAGGCAGGGAGGCTTCACCCCTCCACTTT. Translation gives CANSLTGREASPLHF.

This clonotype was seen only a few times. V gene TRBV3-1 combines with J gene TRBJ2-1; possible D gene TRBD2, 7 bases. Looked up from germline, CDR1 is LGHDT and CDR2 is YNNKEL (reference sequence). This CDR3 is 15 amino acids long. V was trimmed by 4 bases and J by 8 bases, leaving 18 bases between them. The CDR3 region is CASSRLGGQGDEQFF. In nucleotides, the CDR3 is TGTGCCAGCAGCCGCCTCGGGGGGCAAGGCGATGAGCAGTTCTTC.

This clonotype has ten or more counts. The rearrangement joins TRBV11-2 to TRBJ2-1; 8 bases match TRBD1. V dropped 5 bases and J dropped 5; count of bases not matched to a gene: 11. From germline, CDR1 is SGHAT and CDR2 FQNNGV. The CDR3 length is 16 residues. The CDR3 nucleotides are TGTGCCAGCAGCAAAACAGGGGGTGGAGCAGACAATGAGCAGTTCTTC. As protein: CASSKTGGGADNEQFF.

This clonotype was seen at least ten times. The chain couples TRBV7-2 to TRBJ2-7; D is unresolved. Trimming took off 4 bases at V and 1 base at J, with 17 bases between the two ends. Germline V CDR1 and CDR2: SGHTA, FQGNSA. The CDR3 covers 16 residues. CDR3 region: CASSSRVLGPSYEQYF. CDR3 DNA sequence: TGTGCCAGCAGCTCACGCGTCCTAGGGCCTTCCTACGAGCAGTACTTC.

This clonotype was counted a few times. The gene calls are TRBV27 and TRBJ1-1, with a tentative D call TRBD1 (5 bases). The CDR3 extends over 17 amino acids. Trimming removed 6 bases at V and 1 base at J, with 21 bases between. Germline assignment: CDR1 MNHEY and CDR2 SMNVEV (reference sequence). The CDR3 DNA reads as TGTGCCAGCAGAAGAGATCCGACAGAAAGGGGGAACACTGAAGCTTTCTTT. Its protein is CASRRDPTERGNTEAFF.

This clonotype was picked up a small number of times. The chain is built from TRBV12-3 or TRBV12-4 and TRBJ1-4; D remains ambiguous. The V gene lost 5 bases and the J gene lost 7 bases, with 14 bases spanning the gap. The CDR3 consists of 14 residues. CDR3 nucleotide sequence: TGTGCCAGCAGTACCCGGGATCGGGGTGAAAAACTGTTTTTT. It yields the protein CASSTRDRGEKLFF.

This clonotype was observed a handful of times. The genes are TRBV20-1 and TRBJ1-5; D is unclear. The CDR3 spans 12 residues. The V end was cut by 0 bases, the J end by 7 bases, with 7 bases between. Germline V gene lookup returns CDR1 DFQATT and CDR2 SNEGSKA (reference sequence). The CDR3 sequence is CSAREGEQPQHF. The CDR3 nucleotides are TGCAGTGCTAGAGAGGGTGAACAGCCCCAGCATTTT.

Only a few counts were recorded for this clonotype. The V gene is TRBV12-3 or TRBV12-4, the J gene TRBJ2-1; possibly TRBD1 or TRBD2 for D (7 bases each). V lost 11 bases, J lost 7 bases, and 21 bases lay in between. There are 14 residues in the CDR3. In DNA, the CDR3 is TGTGCCTCACGCAGGGGGGGCCTTGGTAATGAGCAGTTCTTC. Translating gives CASRRGGLGNEQFF.

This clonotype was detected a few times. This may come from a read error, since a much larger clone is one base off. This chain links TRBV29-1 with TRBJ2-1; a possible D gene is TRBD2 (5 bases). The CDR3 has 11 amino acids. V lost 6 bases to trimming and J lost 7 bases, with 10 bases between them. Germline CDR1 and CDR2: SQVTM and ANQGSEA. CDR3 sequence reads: CSVGISNEQFF. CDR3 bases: TGCAGCGTCGGGATCTCTAATGAGCAGTTCTTC.